This passage covers 10 T cell receptor beta chains from one sample sequenced in a study of cytomegalovirus exposure and HLA in healthy donors. Here immunoSEQ multiplex PCR was the method, and the copy in TCRdb shows in-frame clones only, minus some. Of about 200,000 clones in the sample, around 86% were seen once. The sample was PBMCs. These receptors were collected from a woman aged 18-30 years in good health and CMV-seropositive.

The chain uses TRBV29-1 and TRBJ2-7; 7 bases line up with TRBD1. This CDR3 region has 12 residues. Germline CDR1 and CDR2: SQVTM and ANQGSEA. V shed 2 bases, J shed 6 bases, and the junction held 4 bases outside the gene matches. CDR3 bases: TGCAGCGTTGAAAGACAGGGCCTCGAGCAGTACTTC. This translates into CSVERQGLEQYF.

The chain employs TRBV28 and TRBJ2-7; D gene unclear. This CDR3 contains 12 residues. Germline V gene data show CDR1 as MDHEN and CDR2 as SYDVKM. The V and J ends lost 4 bases and 7 bases respectively, with 11 bases between them. For the CDR3, the DNA is TGTGCCAGCAGTTCCGGAGTGGGTGAGCAGTACTTC. It codes for CASSSGVGEQYF.

The chain links TRBV15 to TRBJ2-3, with a weak D call TRBD1 (6 bases). Germline CDR1 is LNHNV and CDR2 is YYDKDF (reference sequence). The CDR3 has 15 amino acids. V lost 1 base and J lost 1, with 9 bases in between. The CDR3 loop reads CATSRARTGTDTQYF. Here the CDR3 DNA reads TGTGCCACCAGCAGAGCGAGGACAGGCACAGATACGCAGTATTTT.

The genes are TRBV30 and TRBJ2-4; 7 bases map to TRBD2. The CDR3 runs 15 residues. Germline CDR1 and CDR2: GTSNPN and SVGIG (reference sequence). V dropped 2 bases and J dropped 5; count of bases not matched to a gene: 9. CDR3 bases: TGTGCCTGGAGTTCGGGAGGCCAAGGGGAAAACATTCAGTACTTC. Amino acid sequence: CAWSSGGQGENIQYF.

The chain carries TRBV13 and TRBJ1-2, with D unclear. The ends were cut back, 5 bases at V and 3 bases at J, with 16 bases in the middle. The CDR3 is 15 residues long. Looked up from germline, CDR1 is PRHDT and CDR2 is FYEKMQ (reference sequence). The CDR3 here is CASSLRRWQDYGYTF. DNA of the CDR3: TGTGCCAGCAGCCTTCGGAGGTGGCAGGACTATGGCTACACCTTC.

The count of this clone is one. The rearrangement joins TRBV21-1 to TRBJ2-7; the table's D call, TRBD1, has no DNA check behind it. TRBV21-1 is assigned pseudogene status. The CDR3 covers 16 residues. CDR3 coding DNA: TGTGCCAGCAGCGCATTGGGGACAGAAGGATCCTACGAGCAGTACTTC. Protein sequence: CASSALGTEGSYEQYF.

This clone was seen more than once but under ten times. This chain joins TRBV5-1 and TRBJ2-7; weak D call: TRBD1 (5 bases). The CDR3 loop spans 15 amino acids. Germline lookup yields CDR1 SGHRS and CDR2 YFSETQ. V was shortened by 3 bases and J by 5 bases, with 18 bases between the two germline ends. The CDR3 sequence: CASSSPGQAVNEQYF. The CDR3 nucleotides read TGCGCCAGCAGCTCGCCAGGGCAGGCTGTGAACGAGCAGTACTTC.

The CDR3 here is CAWSEGENTIYF. The DNA of the CDR3 is TGTGCCTGGAGCGAAGGGGAAAACACCATATATTTT. This rearrangement joins TRBV30 to TRBJ1-3; D may be TRBD1 (5 bases). The CDR3 is 12 residues long. Per the germline V gene, CDR1 is GTSNPN and CDR2 is SVGIG (reference sequence). The ends were cut back, 3 bases at V and 6 bases at J, with 9 bases in the middle.

This clone has a single count. The chain uses TRBV28 and TRBJ2-7, with D uncertain. The V gene lost 1 base and the J gene lost 0 bases, with 7 bases spanning the gap. CDR1 is MDHEN and CDR2 is SYDVKM in the germline V gene. This CDR3 has 14 residues. The CDR3 region has the DNA TGTGCCAGCAGTTTATTGCCCAGCTCCTACGAGCAGTACTTC. Protein product: CASSLLPSSYEQYF.

The genes are TRBV14 and TRBJ2-3; D is perhaps TRBD2 (6 bases). Germline V gene lookup returns CDR1 SGHDN and CDR2 FVKESK. The CDR3 covers 14 residues. The V and J ends lost 4 bases and 2 bases respectively, with 10 bases between them. The CDR3 loop is CASSLGGDTDTQYF. DNA for the CDR3: TGTGCCAGCAGCCTCGGGGGTGACACAGATACGCAGTATTTT.